These 15 T cell receptor beta chains share one sample of origin, sequenced in a study of T cells of healthy individuals. TCRdb re-called the 5' RACE reads with MiXCR, one entry per CDR3 protein. The sample includes roughly 87,000 distinct CDR3 sequences, roughly 15% seen only once; the top ten take 6.2%. These receptors were obtained from a human donor in good health.

The genes are TRBV20-1 and TRBJ2-2; 12 bases align to TRBD2. The CDR3 is made up of 16 amino acids. V gave up 2 bases and J gave up 7 bases; unmatched junction bases: 8. CDR1 and CDR2 (germline): DFQATT, SNEGSKA (reference sequence). DNA for the CDR3: TGCAGTGCTAGACCTAGCGGGGGGGGCCGGGTCGGGGAGCTGTTTTTT. Its protein product is CSARPSGGGRVGELFF.

The V and J genes are TRBV6-5 and TRBJ2-2; weak D call: TRBD2 (6 bases). CDR1 is MNHEY, CDR2 SVGAGI, per germline. The CDR3 runs 15 residues. V dropped 2 bases and J dropped 3 bases, with 10 bases sitting between them. CDR3 region: CASSYGRGYTGELFF. In DNA, the CDR3 is TGTGCCAGCAGTTACGGTCGGGGGTACACCGGGGAGCTGTTTTTT.

The gene calls are TRBV5-1 and TRBJ2-2, with 7 bases lining up with TRBD2. Germline V gene data show CDR1 as SGHRS and CDR2 as YFSETQ. The CDR3 is 16 amino acids. V lost 4 bases, J lost 5 bases, and 11 bases stayed unmatched. CDR3 region: CASSPGGGSGTGELFF. The CDR3 nucleotides read TGCGCCAGCAGCCCGGGAGGCGGGAGCGGGACCGGGGAGCTGTTTTTT.

The chain recombines TRBV27 with TRBJ1-1; tentatively, D is TRBD1 (5 bases). The V end lost 7 bases, the J end lost 3 bases, and 15 bases lay between the germline ends. The CDR3 has 14 amino acids. CDR1 is MNHEY, CDR2 SMNVEV, per germline (reference sequence). The CDR3 DNA reads as TGTGCCAGCACCCCCTCAGGGATCGACACTGAAGCTTTCTTT. The encoded protein is CASTPSGIDTEAFF.

This clonotype was observed a few times. The DNA of the CDR3 is TGCAGTGCTAGCCCTAGCACAGATACGCAGTATTTT. This codes for CSASPSTDTQYF. The chain employs TRBV20-1 and TRBJ2-3, with no clear D. The germline V gene encodes CDR1 DFQATT and CDR2 SNEGSKA (reference sequence). The CDR3 is made up of 12 amino acids. V lost 3 bases and J lost 0, with 4 bases in between.

This clonotype was recorded a few times. The V gene is TRBV20-1, the J gene TRBJ2-7; 8 bases are shared with TRBD2. CDR1 and CDR2 from the germline V gene are DFQATT and SNEGSKA (reference sequence). V shed 3 bases, J shed 3 bases, and the junction held 7 bases outside the gene matches. This CDR3 is built from 14 residues. CDR3 protein: CSASLAGSIYEQYF. The DNA of the CDR3 is TGCAGTGCTAGTTTAGCGGGGTCGATCTACGAGCAGTACTTC.

The chain employs TRBV3-1 and TRBJ2-1; 7 positions agree with TRBD1. Germline CDR1 LGHDT, CDR2 YNNKEL (reference sequence). CDR3 length equals 16 residues. V was pared by 0 bases and J by 8 bases, with 10 bases of the junction left unmatched. The CDR3 protein is CASSQEWQGVGHEQFF. CDR3 nucleotides: TGTGCCAGCAGCCAAGAATGGCAGGGGGTAGGTCATGAGCAGTTCTTC.

This clonotype was seen a few times. This chain joins TRBV28 and TRBJ2-2, with D tentatively TRBD1 (6 bases). V was cut by 5 bases and J by 6 bases, with 16 bases left in between. The germline V gene encodes CDR1 MDHEN and CDR2 SYDVKM. The CDR3 is made up of 15 amino acids. The CDR3 sequence: CASSEPKTGPGELFF. Here the CDR3 DNA reads TGTGCCAGCAGTGAACCCAAAACAGGGCCCGGGGAGCTGTTTTTT.

This clonotype occurred a few times. The CDR3 is CASSDGWVGTDTQYF. The CDR3 nucleotides read TGCGCCAGCAGCGACGGATGGGTTGGCACAGATACGCAGTATTTT. This chain connects TRBV5-1 to TRBJ2-3, with D hard to call. V was trimmed by 4 bases and J by 1 base, leaving 13 bases between them. This CDR3 has 15 residues. CDR1 is SGHRS and CDR2 is YFSETQ in the germline V gene.

This clonotype was counted a few times. The CDR3 nucleotides are TGTGCCAGCAGTTACGGGGTAAACGAACCGTCCTACGAGCAGTACTTC. As protein: CASSYGVNEPSYEQYF. This chain uses TRBV6-2 or TRBV6-3 with TRBJ2-7, with D unresolved. The germline gives CDR1 MNHEY, CDR2 SVGEGT. Trimming removed 2 bases at V and 1 base at J, with 15 bases between. This CDR3 comprises 16 residues.

The chain links TRBV6-2 or TRBV6-3 to TRBJ2-7; D is ambiguous. Trimming cost V 6 bases and J 0 bases, with 9 bases left between them. The CDR3 is 13 residues long. Germline-derived CDR1 and CDR2 are MNHEY and SVGEGT. CDR3 in DNA: TGTGCCAGCAGGAAGTGGTCCTCCTACGAGCAGTACTTC. Translated: CASRKWSSYEQYF.

This clonotype turned up a few times. V and J are TRBV6-2 or TRBV6-3 and TRBJ2-1, with no clear D. CDR3 length equals 12 residues. V was pared by 3 bases and J by 7 bases, with 7 bases between. Germline values: CDR1 MNHEY, CDR2 SVGEGT. This CDR3 is CASSYGSNEQFF. The CDR3 DNA sequence: TGTGCCAGCAGTTATGGGTCGAATGAGCAGTTCTTC.

Only a few counts were recorded for this clonotype. The chain has TRBV5-6 and TRBJ2-7; 7 bases are a match to TRBD2. With V trimmed by 6 bases and J by 0 bases, 6 bases remained unmatched. CDR1 is SGHDT and CDR2 is YYEEEE in the germline V gene. The length of the CDR3 is 14 residues. The CDR3 coding sequence is TGTGCCAGCACCCTGCGGGAGAACTCCTACGAGCAGTACTTC. Protein product: CASTLRENSYEQYF.

This clonotype has ten or more counts. The chain couples TRBV4-3 to TRBJ2-1; TRBD2 matches at 13 bases. The CDR3 loop spans 17 amino acids. The ends lost 2 bases at V and 10 bases at J; junction bases unmatched: 11. The V gene's germline CDR1 is LGHNA and CDR2 YSLEER. The chain's CDR3 is CASSQYHLTSGGLEQFF. The CDR3 DNA sequence: TGCGCCAGCAGCCAATACCATCTGACTAGCGGGGGGTTAGAGCAGTTCTTC.

This clonotype was recorded many times. The V gene is TRBV20-1, the J gene TRBJ2-1; 11 bases agree with TRBD2. Trimming cost V 3 bases and J 8 bases; bases outside gene matches: 12. The CDR3 covers 16 residues. Germline values: CDR1 DFQATT, CDR2 SNEGSKA (reference sequence). CDR3 sequence: CSARILTSGEVDEQFF. The DNA for the CDR3 is TGCAGTGCTAGGATTTTGACTAGCGGGGAGGTCGATGAGCAGTTCTTC.